One sample yielded the 31 T cell receptor beta chains listed below, sequenced in a study of blood T cell repertoires in COVID-19. Repertoires were generated with immunoSEQ multiplex PCR, while TCRdb's copy carries only in-frame clones and drops some. There are about 190,000 clones in the sample; roughly 86% occur only once, and 5.6% lies in the top ten. The sequencing input was PBMCs or T cells enriched from blood (not recorded which). Receptor source: a man aged 40-49 years with acute COVID-19.

The chain carries TRBV28 and TRBJ1-4, with D perhaps matching TRBD1 (6 bases). Germline V gives CDR1 MDHEN, CDR2 SYDVKM. The CDR3 is 14 amino acids. V shed 10 bases and J shed 5 bases, with 17 bases lying between them. This chain's CDR3 is CATGNRGGNEKLFF. CDR3 DNA sequence: TGTGCCACCGGAAATAGAGGGGGAAATGAAAAACTGTTTTTT. Looking up the rest from reference TRBV28 and TRBJ1-4 gives the full variable domain: DVKVTQSSRYLVKRTGEKVFLECVQDMDHENMFWYRQDPGLGLRLIYFSYDVKMKEKGDIPEGYSVSREKKERFSLILESASTNQTSMYLCATGNRGGNEKLFFGSGTQLSVL.

The chain employs TRBV28 and TRBJ1-2, with D tentatively TRBD1 (5 bases). V was trimmed by 2 bases and J by 5 bases, leaving 9 bases between them. The germline V gene encodes CDR1 MDHEN and CDR2 SYDVKM. There are 13 residues in the CDR3. The CDR3 DNA follows: TGTGCCAGCAGTTTACCGGGGGAATATGGCTACACCTTC. Translating gives CASSLPGEYGYTF.

This chain links TRBV18 with TRBJ1-4; no firm D call. Germline V lookup: CDR1 KGHSH, CDR2 LQKENI. The V end lost 5 bases, the J end lost 2 bases, and 15 bases lay between the germline ends. This CDR3 contains 16 residues. The CDR3 region is CASSEGFGRTNEKLFF. CDR3 sequence (DNA): TGTGCCAGCTCAGAGGGATTCGGCAGGACTAATGAAAAACTGTTTTTT.

For this clone: The same CDR3 is also encoded by other DNA sequences in this sample. This chain uses TRBV6-5 with TRBJ2-1; D unclear. Germline V gene sequence: CDR1 MNHEY, CDR2 SVGAGI. There are 13 residues in the CDR3. The V end was cut by 6 bases, the J end by 0 bases, with 6 bases between. CDR3 bases: TGTGCCAGCAGACCTAGCTCCTACAATGAGCAGTTCTTC. It specifies CASRPSSYNEQFF.

The chain employs TRBV10-3 and TRBJ1-2; 8 nucleotides agree with TRBD1. The V and J ends lost 8 bases and 8 bases, in that order; junction bases with no gene match: 7. In germline, CDR1 is ENHRY, CDR2 SYGVKD. This CDR3 has 12 amino acids. The CDR3 sequence: CAIWTGQGGYTF. The CDR3 DNA reads TGTGCCATCTGGACCGGACAGGGAGGCTACACCTTC.

J is TRBJ2-5 and V is TRBV2; TRBD2 aligns across 12 bases. V was pared by 8 bases and J by 7 bases, with 11 bases of the junction left unmatched. The germline V gene has CDR1 SNHLY and CDR2 FYNNEI. This CDR3 is built from 15 residues. In DNA form, the CDR3 reads TGTGCCAGCGAGGCTAGCGGGAGGGCCGGAGGGACCCAGTACTTC. Translation gives CASEASGRAGGTQYF.

The chain combines TRBV30 with TRBJ1-1; D not resolved. The V end lost 3 bases, the J end lost 5 bases, and 7 bases lay between the germline ends. Germline CDR1 is GTSNPN and CDR2 is SVGIG (reference sequence). This CDR3 is 11 amino acids long. The CDR3 is CAWRQRTEAFF. The CDR3 DNA sequence: TGTGCCTGGAGGCAGCGGACTGAAGCTTTCTTT.

V is TRBV19 and J is TRBJ1-1; 7 bases map to TRBD1. This CDR3 has 17 amino acids. Germline values: CDR1 LNHDA, CDR2 SQIVND (reference sequence). The V and J ends lost 5 bases and 0 bases, in that order; junction bases with no gene match: 12. The CDR3 loop is CASSLNWDRAMNTEAFF. As DNA, the CDR3 is TGTGCCAGTAGTCTTAACTGGGACAGAGCAATGAACACTGAAGCTTTCTTT.

The rearrangement uses TRBV7-9 and TRBJ1-4; a weak D match, TRBD1 (6 bases). Trimming took off 5 bases at V and 7 bases at J, with 17 bases between the two ends. CDR3 length: 15 amino acids. CDR1 is SEHNR, CDR2 FQNEAQ, per germline (reference sequence). This CDR3 reads CASSPDLGGFEKLFF. The CDR3 DNA reads as TGTGCCAGCAGCCCTGACCTAGGGGGATTTGAAAAACTGTTTTTT.

This rearrangement joins TRBV9 to TRBJ2-5; 12 nucleotides align to TRBD1. CDR1 SGDLS and CDR2 YYNGEE come from the germline V gene. The CDR3 has 16 residues. With V trimmed by 3 bases and J by 5 bases, 8 bases remained unmatched. CDR3 protein: CASSGTGTGGDETQYF. The DNA of the CDR3 is TGTGCCAGCAGCGGTACCGGGACAGGGGGCGATGAGACCCAGTACTTC.

The chain recombines TRBV19 with TRBJ2-3, with 11 bases matching TRBD1. CDR1 is LNHDA and CDR2 is SQIVND in the germline V gene (reference sequence). The length of the CDR3 is 15 residues. The junction had 9 bases not matched to a gene; V was cut back by 7 bases and J by 6 bases. In DNA, the CDR3 is TGTGCCAGTAACCCCGGGACAGGGGGATGGGATACGCAGTATTTT. Its protein is CASNPGTGGWDTQYF.

This clone was recorded a few times. The rearrangement uses TRBV12-5 and TRBJ1-1; tentative D call: TRBD1 (6 bases). The germline gives CDR1 LGHNT, CDR2 FRNRAP. The CDR3 contains 14 residues. V lost 3 bases to trimming and J lost 4 bases, with 12 bases between them. The CDR3 spells CASGFWARGTEAFF. The DNA for the CDR3 is TGTGCTAGTGGTTTTTGGGCCAGGGGCACTGAAGCTTTCTTT.

In DNA form, the CDR3 reads TGTGCCAGCAGCCTAGGGAGTTTCCAAAACACTGAAGCTTTCTTT. This translates into CASSLGSFQNTEAFF. The V gene is TRBV3-1 (or the pseudogene TRBV3-2), the J gene TRBJ1-1; D not certain. V was pared by 4 bases and J by 2 bases, with 14 bases between. Germline V gives CDR1 LGHDT, CDR2 YNNKEL (reference sequence). This CDR3 has 15 residues.

This clone was recorded once. The chain links TRBV28 to TRBJ2-7; 10 nucleotides line up with TRBD2. V was clipped by 6 bases and J by 2 bases; unmatched bases: 7. The V gene's germline CDR1 is MDHEN and CDR2 SYDVKM. CDR3 length: 15 residues. The CDR3 DNA is TGTGCCAGCAGGGCTAGCGGGAGCCAAACCTACGAGCAGTACTTC. Translation gives CASRASGSQTYEQYF.

The chain combines TRBV5-1 with TRBJ2-1; 7 nucleotides agree with TRBD1. The germline gives CDR1 SGHRS, CDR2 YFSETQ. The CDR3 runs to 18 residues. J lost 0 bases, V lost 1 base, and 10 bases had no gene match. In DNA, the CDR3 is TGCGCCAGCAGCTTGAGGGGGTGGCAGGGGGACTCCTACAATGAGCAGTTCTTC. Protein product: CASSLRGWQGDSYNEQFF. The whole variable domain, filled in from reference TRBV5-1 and TRBJ2-1, reads KAGVTQTPRYLIKTRGQQVTLSCSPISGHRSVSWYQQTPGQGLQFLFEYFSETQRNKGNFPGRFSGRQFSNSRSEMNVSTLELGDSALYLCASSLRGWQGDSYNEQFFGPGTRLTVL.

The J gene is TRBJ2-5, the V gene TRBV29-1, with 8 nucleotides matching TRBD1. The CDR3 loop spans 13 amino acids. V gave up 5 bases and J gave up 4 bases; unmatched junction bases: 6. CDR1 is SQVTM and CDR2 is ANQGSEA in the germline V gene. In DNA, the CDR3 is TGCAGCGTTTACAGGGGGGTTGGAGAGACCCAGTACTTC. Translating it yields CSVYRGVGETQYF.

V usage is TRBV7-3 and J usage is TRBJ2-2; 7 positions match TRBD2. The CDR3 runs 18 residues. Trimming removed 5 bases from V and 8 bases from J; junction bases left unmatched: 20. The germline gives CDR1 SGHTA, CDR2 FQGTGA. In nucleotides, the CDR3 is TGTGCCAGCAGCCCGACAGATGTGGGTGGGAGGGCCGCGGGGGAGCTGTTTTTT. It is translated as CASSPTDVGGRAAGELFF.

This rearrangement joins TRBV28 to TRBJ1-2, with D perhaps matching TRBD1 (6 bases). Trimming took off 3 bases at V and 3 bases at J, with 8 bases between the two ends. The CDR3 runs 13 residues. CDR1 is MDHEN, CDR2 SYDVKM, per germline. The DNA for the CDR3 is TGTGCCAGCAGTTTCCAGGGGCACTATGGCTACACCTTC. This translates into CASSFQGHYGYTF.

V usage is TRBV27 and J usage is TRBJ2-2, with D maybe TRBD2 (6 bases). The CDR3 runs to 14 residues. V was shortened by 2 bases and J by 5 bases, with 9 bases between the two germline ends. The germline V gene encodes CDR1 MNHEY and CDR2 SMNVEV (reference sequence). CDR3 in DNA: TGTGCCAGCAGTTTAAGTCGGGGGACCGGGGAGCTGTTTTTT. It yields the protein CASSLSRGTGELFF.

The gene calls are TRBV7-3 and TRBJ1-1; no reliable D call. Between the trimmed V and J ends, which lost 2 bases and 5 bases, there was a span of 21 bases. Germline values: CDR1 SGHTA, CDR2 FQGTGA. The CDR3 is 17 amino acids. In nucleotides, the CDR3 is TGTGCCAGCAGCTTATCGGCGGTCGCGAATATAGCGACTGAAGCTTTCTTT. Amino acids: CASSLSAVANIATEAFF.

J is TRBJ2-5 and V is TRBV6-5; 8 bases agree with TRBD2. The CDR3 runs to 16 residues. Trimming removed 0 bases from V and 2 bases from J; junction bases left unmatched: 5. The germline CDR1 and CDR2 sequences are MNHEY and SVGAGI. The CDR3 reads CASSYSAGGGQETQYF. CDR3 in DNA: TGTGCCAGCAGTTACTCTGCGGGAGGTGGTCAAGAGACCCAGTACTTC.

V gene TRBV6-5 combines with J gene TRBJ1-4; D is uncertain. V was clipped by 8 bases and J by 8 bases, with 12 bases between them. This CDR3 contains 12 residues. Per germline, CDR1 MNHEY and CDR2 SVGAGI. CDR3 DNA sequence: TGTGCCAGCCGCCAAGCGGGGGAAAAACTGTTTTTT. It yields the protein CASRQAGEKLFF.

The chain joins TRBV6-1 to TRBJ2-1, with TRBD2 matching 8 bases. The CDR3 runs to 15 residues. After removal of 2 bases from V and 0 bases from J, the junction contained 0 bases not matched to a gene. The germline V gene encodes CDR1 MNHNS and CDR2 SASEGT. The CDR3 nucleotides read TGTGCCAGCAGTGAACTAGCGGGCTCCTACAATGAGCAGTTCTTC. The encoded protein is CASSELAGSYNEQFF.

V gene TRBV6-1 combines with J gene TRBJ2-2, with D possibly being TRBD2 (6 bases). Germline CDR1 MNHNS, CDR2 SASEGT. Trimming shortened V by 2 bases and J by 5 bases, and 18 bases separated the two germline ends. The CDR3 runs 17 residues. The CDR3, as DNA: TGTGCCAGCAGTGAAAGGTTACCTGGGCGGGGAACCGGGGAGCTGTTTTTT. It translates to CASSERLPGRGTGELFF.

The V gene is TRBV19, the J gene TRBJ2-6; the match to TRBD1 covers 9 bases. Germline V lookup: CDR1 LNHDA, CDR2 SQIVND (reference sequence). After removal of 5 bases from V and 0 bases from J, the junction contained 8 bases not matched to a gene. The CDR3 has 18 residues. In DNA, the CDR3 is TGTGCCAGTAGTTTGACAGGGGGGTTCTTCTCTGGGGCCAACGTCCTGACTTTC. Its protein is CASSLTGGFFSGANVLTF.

This chain connects TRBV30 to TRBJ2-7; D is possibly TRBD2 (6 bases). The V and J ends lost 2 bases and 1 base respectively, with 9 bases between them. In germline, CDR1 is GTSNPN, CDR2 SVGIG (reference sequence). The length of the CDR3 is 13 residues. CDR3 DNA sequence: TGTGCCTGGAGTAGGGCGGGATCCTACGAGCAGTACTTC. This gives the protein CAWSRAGSYEQYF.

The rearrangement uses TRBV4-1 and TRBJ2-3; TRBD2 aligns across 15 bases. Losses at the gene ends were 3 bases for V and 4 bases for J; bases not matched to a gene: 20. Germline V gene sequence: CDR1 MGHRA, CDR2 YSYEKL. CDR3 size: 22 residues. CDR3 DNA sequence: TGCGCCAGCAGCCATGGAGTGTCTCTGGGACTAGCGGGAGGTCTCCCCGCAGATACGCAGTATTTT. Translating it yields CASSHGVSLGLAGGLPADTQYF.

The genes are TRBV2 and TRBJ2-7; TRBD2 aligns across 7 bases. Germline V lookup: CDR1 SNHLY, CDR2 FYNNEI. The V gene end was trimmed by 5 bases and the J gene end by 5 bases; junction bases not matched to a gene: 9. The CDR3 totals 14 residues. CDR3: CASSRLALVDEQYF. The CDR3 DNA is TGTGCCAGCAGTAGACTAGCTTTGGTTGACGAGCAGTACTTC.

CDR3 amino acids: CASSWQGVSNEQFF. The CDR3 DNA follows: TGTGCCAGCAGCTGGCAGGGGGTTTCGAATGAGCAGTTCTTC. The V call is TRBV2, the J call TRBJ2-1; 7 bases match TRBD1. With 6 bases clipped from V and 7 bases from J, the junction kept 9 bases outside the gene matches. CDR1 SNHLY and CDR2 FYNNEI come from the germline V gene. The CDR3 consists of 14 residues.

For the CDR3, the DNA is TGCGCCAGCAGCGCCGGGACAGGGCCTTTGGGGGAGCAGTACTTC. Translating gives CASSAGTGPLGEQYF. This chain joins TRBV5-1 and TRBJ2-7, with TRBD1 identical over 9 bases. The CDR3 totals 15 residues. Unmatched junction bases numbered 12, after V lost 4 bases and J lost 7 bases. Per the germline V gene, CDR1 is SGHRS and CDR2 is YFSETQ.

V and J are TRBV7-8 and TRBJ1-1, with unresolved D. V lost 2 bases and J 2 bases, leaving 9 bases between the germline ends. The CDR3 loop spans 14 amino acids. The germline gives CDR1 SGHVS, CDR2 FQNEAQ. CDR3 residues: CASSLTDFNTEAFF. CDR3 nucleotides: TGTGCCAGCAGCTTAACGGACTTTAACACTGAAGCTTTCTTT.